The source of this TCR beta chain is a study of blood T cell repertoires in COVID-19. As for the study in general: Samples taken during acute and convalescent COVID-19 were collected in the United States, Italy and Spain. T cells, B-cell-depleted T cells, or PBMCs supplied cDNA or gDNA.

The CDR3 totals 15 residues. With 1 base removed from V and 11 bases from J, the gap between germline ends came to 15 bases. Per germline, CDR1 SGHTA and CDR2 FQGNSA. In the authors' workflow: Amplification from reference gene primers served as the basis for estimated nucleated cell counts. Here immunoSEQ multiplex PCR was the method, and the copy in TCRdb shows in-frame clones only, minus some. V, J and clone size reflect that table, while D and trimming were determined from the DNA. Of over 130,000 clones listed, approximately 88% are singletons. The genes are TRBV7-2 and TRBJ1-6; D is perhaps TRBD1 (6 bases). The specimen sequenced was peripheral blood. The origin of this receptor is a human donor in a cohort sampled during active COVID-19. CDR3 protein: CASSLVQGFAAPLHF. The CDR3, as DNA: TGTGCCAGCAGCTTAGTACAGGGTTTTGCGGCACCCCTCCACTTT.